A selection of T cell receptor beta chains follows, all from one sample in a study of shared clonotypes between healthy human individuals. Profiled with immunoSEQ multiplex PCR; TCRdb holds only in-frame clones, not every one. The table shows some 2.1 million clones, with 95% occurring only once. The specimen was naive CD4+ T cells sorted from blood. Receptors were obtained from a man between 18 and 29 years old in good health. Both conserved end residues are part of each CDR3. Each record gives: clone size, J gene, D gene, V gene, CDR3 DNA, CDR3 protein. The D gene is left open where the match is weak. Not all rows give a size; the values are once, few, many and, for expanded clones, a class.

>-|TRBJ2-7|TRBD1|TRBV19
TGTGCCAGTAGTAGGGACAGGACCTACGAGCAGTACTTC
CASSRDRTYEQYF
>-|TRBJ1-5|-|TRBV6-1
TGTGCCAGCAGGGATAGTTTTAGCAATCAGCCCCAGCATTTT
CASRDSFSNQPQHF
>-|TRBJ1-1|TRBD1|TRBV5-1
TGCGCCAGCAGTCCCGCGACAGGGAGTGGCACTGAAGCTTTCTTT
CASSPATGSGTEAFF
>-|TRBJ1-1|-|TRBV5-1
TGCGCCAGCAGCTTGCAGATTAACACTGAAGCTTTCTTT
CASSLQINTEAFF
>-|TRBJ2-5|-|TRBV6-1
TGTGCCAGCAACCGGGGGAGAGGAGAGACCCAGTACTTC
CASNRGRGETQYF
>-|TRBJ1-6|-|TRBV25-1
TGTGCCACCGCTCCGGGTGGGGGTGATAATTCACCCCTCCACTTT
CATAPGGGDNSPLHF
>-|TRBJ2-7|TRBD1|TRBV27
TGTGCCAGCAGTAAACTTGACAGGGAAGCCGAGCAGTACTTC
CASSKLDREAEQYF
>many|TRBJ2-7|-|TRBV15
TGTGCCACCAGCGCCGGGAGCTCCTACGAGCAGTACTTC
CATSAGSSYEQYF
>-|TRBJ1-5|-|TRBV28
TGTGCCAGCAATCTCAGAGGGGGGAGGCCCCAGCATTTT
CASNLRGGRPQHF
>-|TRBJ1-6|TRBD1|TRBV18
TGTGCCAGCTCACCCGGGACAGGGGGTAATTCACCCCTCCACTTT
CASSPGTGGNSPLHF
>-|TRBJ1-1|-|TRBV11-2
TGTGCCAGCAGCTTGAGCGCAGGGACCACTGAAGCTTTCTTT
CASSLSAGTTEAFF
>-|TRBJ2-1|-|TRBV5-1
TGCGCCAGCAGTGGTACAAGTGGTAATGAGCAGTTCTTC
CASSGTSGNEQFF
>few|TRBJ2-7|-|TRBV19
TGTGCCAGTAGTTCCGGTAATTCCTACGAGCAGTACTTC
CASSSGNSYEQYF
>-|TRBJ2-4|-|TRBV28
TGTGCCAGCAGTTTAGGTCAGCATCTAGCCAAAAACATTCAGTACTTC
CASSLGQHLAKNIQYF